The sample holds many counts of the clone carrying this TCR beta chain. Its antigen is still unknown. This sample stems from a study of human T cells and chemical hapten exposure. Across the whole study: Patients, a majority of them female, were diagnosed with alopecia areata, totalis or universalis.

Within the library, unique molecular identifiers were attached to each individual cDNA molecule. TCRdb re-derived calls from the RACE reads in MiXCR, one entry per CDR3 protein. The sample lists tens of thousands of distinct CDR3 sequences; around 9.6% were seen once. Study-wide results and limits: Patch test score was positively correlated with the counts of TCRs that had expanded at PT1.

Sample time point: pre-sensitization, week 0. The treatment here: therapeutic diphenylcyclopropenone sensitization with weekly scalp DPC. Blood collection happened ahead of applying each patch test. The V gene lost 0 bases and the J gene lost 2 bases, with 10 bases spanning the gap. CDR1 is LGHNA, CDR2 YSLEER, per germline. The CDR3 spans 15 residues. The material was whole blood, obtained in connection with sensitization to the hapten diphenylcyclopropenone (DPC). The rearrangement links TRBV4-3 to TRBJ2-5, with D perhaps given as TRBD1 or TRBD2 (6 bases each). The receptor's source is a woman between 35 and 50 years old with alopecia areata. Some clones in this sample may be carry-over from other donors' samples. The CDR3 loop is CASSQEGGTQETQYF. CDR3 DNA: TGCGCCAGCAGCCAAGAAGGGGGGACACAAGAGACCCAGTACTTC.